A selection of T cell receptor beta chains follows, all from one sample in a study of T-cell reconstitution after alpha-beta-depleted transplantation in children. MiXCR was run by TCRdb on the PCR reads, yielding one entry per CDR3 protein. The data hold around 490,000 distinct CDR3 sequences, with roughly 10% observed a single time. The sequencing used PBMCs, mostly from graft donor cells, collected 180 days after TCRalphabeta/CD19-depleted stem cell transplant. All receptors derive from a female patient between 2 and 15 years old who had a stem cell transplant for aplastic anemia, so the T cells may come from the graft donor. Each CDR3 is given with its conserved first and last residue. Fields, in order: J gene, clone size, V gene, D gene, CDR3 DNA, CDR3 protein. A D gene is named only where the DNA matches it firmly. Clone sizes are given selectively: once, few, many, or a class where the clone is expanded.

j_call: TRBJ1-1
clone_size: few
v_call: TRBV20-1
d_call: NA
cdr3_nt: TGCAGTGCTGGGAAACAGGAGTTTGACACTGAAGCTTTCTTT
cdr3_aa: CSAGKQEFDTEAFF

j_call: TRBJ1-4
clone_size: NA
v_call: TRBV7-2
d_call: TRBD1
cdr3_nt: TGTGCCAGCAGCGAAACAACAGGGGCGGGGGGGGAAAAACTGTTTTTT
cdr3_aa: CASSETTGAGGEKLFF

j_call: TRBJ2-5
clone_size: few
v_call: TRBV7-9
d_call: NA
cdr3_nt: TGTGCCAGCGCCTGGCGGAGCCGGGAGACCCAGTACTTC
cdr3_aa: CASAWRSRETQYF

j_call: TRBJ1-3
clone_size: few
v_call: TRBV5-4
d_call: NA
cdr3_nt: TGTGCCAGCAGCTTGGGCGGGGTCGAAAACACCATATATTTT
cdr3_aa: CASSLGGVENTIYF

j_call: TRBJ2-3
clone_size: many
v_call: TRBV7-2
d_call: NA
cdr3_nt: TGTGCCAGCAGCTTAGCGCTACGTGATACGCAGTATTTT
cdr3_aa: CASSLALRDTQYF

j_call: TRBJ2-1
clone_size: many
v_call: TRBV5-1
d_call: NA
cdr3_nt: TGCGCCAGCAGCTTGGGGACGTACAATGAGCAGTTCTTC
cdr3_aa: CASSLGTYNEQFF

j_call: TRBJ2-4
clone_size: NA
v_call: TRBV7-2
d_call: TRBD1
cdr3_nt: TGTGCCAGCAGCTCGACCGGGACAGGGACCAACATTCAGTACTTC
cdr3_aa: CASSSTGTGTNIQYF

j_call: TRBJ2-5
clone_size: few
v_call: TRBV15
d_call: NA
cdr3_nt: TGTGCCACCAGCAGAGATCCGGGGCCCCAAGAGACCCAGTACTTC
cdr3_aa: CATSRDPGPQETQYF

j_call: TRBJ2-1
clone_size: few
v_call: TRBV14
d_call: NA
cdr3_nt: TGTGCCAGCAGCCAAGAAGGTGGCATGTACAATGAGCAGTTCTTC
cdr3_aa: CASSQEGGMYNEQFF

j_call: TRBJ2-1
clone_size: once
v_call: TRBV7-2
d_call: NA
cdr3_nt: TGTGCCAGCAGCTCGAAGACCTACAATGAGCAGTTCTTC
cdr3_aa: CASSSKTYNEQFF

j_call: TRBJ2-1
clone_size: NA
v_call: TRBV11-1
d_call: NA
cdr3_nt: TGTGCCAGCAGCTCCATCAGGGGGGTGGCTAGCGGACACAATGAGCAGTTCTTC
cdr3_aa: CASSSIRGVASGHNEQFF

j_call: TRBJ2-5
clone_size: NA
v_call: TRBV14
d_call: TRBD2
cdr3_nt: TGTGCCATCAGCCCTGCGCGGGGGAGATACCAAGAGACCCAGTACTTC
cdr3_aa: CAISPARGRYQETQYF